Listed here are 31 T cell receptor beta chains from one sample, sequenced in a study of cytotoxic CD8 clonotypes in ibrutinib-treated CLL. Only in-frame clones appear in the TCRdb table, and some are missing; sequencing was by immunoSEQ multiplex PCR. The sample lists 300,000 or so clones, roughly two thirds seen once, with about 5.9% in the top ten. Source: PBMCs, taken after 36 months of ibrutinib treatment. These TCRs come from a human donor with chronic lymphocytic leukemia.

Here the CDR3 reads CASSIGVSDGYTF. The CDR3 DNA reads TGTGCCAGTAGTATAGGAGTCTCGGATGGCTACACCTTC. V and J are TRBV19 and TRBJ1-2; unclear D gene. Germline CDR1 and CDR2: LNHDA and SQIVND (reference sequence). The CDR3 length is 13 residues. Trimming stripped 1 base from V and 6 bases from J, with 9 bases between.

V is TRBV7-6 and J is TRBJ1-1; 8 positions match TRBD1. V shed 2 bases and J 4 bases; nucleotides not matched to a gene: 15. The CDR3 is made up of 18 amino acids. Germline-derived CDR1 and CDR2 are SGHVS and FNYEAQ. The CDR3 sequence: CASSLKIMTGEMSTEAFF. The CDR3 coding sequence is TGTGCCAGCAGCTTAAAAATTATGACAGGGGAAATGAGCACTGAAGCTTTCTTT.

This clone was observed once. The CDR3 DNA reads TGTGCCAGTAGTATAGGGTGGCGGGGCCAAGAGACCCAGTACTTC. Protein product: CASSIGWRGQETQYF. This chain uses TRBV19 with TRBJ2-5; D is perhaps TRBD2 (6 bases). The CDR3 has 15 amino acids. V lost 1 base, J lost 1 base, and 10 bases lay in between. The germline gives CDR1 LNHDA, CDR2 SQIVND (reference sequence).

This rearrangement joins TRBV5-1 to TRBJ1-1, with a weak D call TRBD1 (5 bases). Between the trimmed V and J ends, which lost 0 bases and 5 bases, there was a span of 8 bases. Germline lookup yields CDR1 SGHRS and CDR2 YFSETQ. The CDR3 extends over 13 amino acids. The CDR3 coding sequence is TGCGCCAGCAGCTTGGGCAGGGCAACTGAAGCTTTCTTT. Its protein product is CASSLGRATEAFF.

The rearrangement uses TRBV19 and TRBJ2-7, with D uncertain. Trimming took off 4 bases at V and 2 bases at J, with 9 bases between the two ends. CDR3 length: 13 amino acids. Germline V gene lookup returns CDR1 LNHDA and CDR2 SQIVND (reference sequence). The CDR3 protein is CASSTTGTYEQYF. Written as DNA, the CDR3 is TGTGCCAGTAGTACGACTGGGACCTACGAGCAGTACTTC.

The gene calls are TRBV7-8 and TRBJ2-7; D ambiguous. Germline lookup yields CDR1 SGHVS and CDR2 FQNEAQ. V lost 1 base and J lost 2, with 6 bases in between. The CDR3 sequence is 13 residues long. The CDR3 region is CASSLERPYEQYF. The CDR3 DNA is TGTGCCAGCAGCTTAGAACGGCCCTACGAGCAGTACTTC. The variable domain in full, completed from reference TRBV7-8 and TRBJ2-7, reads GAGVSQSPRYKVAKRGQDVALRCDPISGHVSLFWYQQALGQGPEFLTYFQNEAQLDKSGLPSDRFFAERPEGSVSTLKIQRTQQEDSAVYLCASSLERPYEQYFGPGTRLTVT.

The genes are TRBV28 and TRBJ2-6; D call uncertain. The CDR3 is 17 amino acids. The V gene lost 5 bases and the J gene lost 0 bases, with 14 bases spanning the gap. Germline assignment: CDR1 MDHEN and CDR2 SYDVKM. CDR3 DNA sequence: TGTGCCAGCAGTAGCCGGCCCGGCCTCTCTGGGGCCAACGTCCTGACTTTC. Translated, it gives CASSSRPGLSGANVLTF.

The V and J genes are TRBV29-1 and TRBJ2-5, with D perhaps given as TRBD1 or TRBD2 (5 bases each). The V end lost 5 bases, the J end lost 5 bases, and 9 bases lay between the germline ends. This CDR3 spans 11 amino acids. The germline V gene encodes CDR1 SQVTM and CDR2 ANQGSEA. CDR3 sequence (DNA): TGCAGCGTTAATTGGGGGGAGACCCAGTACTTC. Protein: CSVNWGETQYF.

The rearrangement joins TRBV28 to TRBJ2-3; TRBD2 is a possible D gene (5 bases). V gave up 2 bases and J gave up 1 base, with 13 bases separating them. Germline CDR1 MDHEN, CDR2 SYDVKM. The CDR3 has 16 amino acids. The CDR3 here is CASSLSGPRGTDTQYF. CDR3 in DNA: TGTGCCAGCAGTTTAAGCGGTCCTCGGGGCACAGATACGCAGTATTTT. The full variable domain, its missing parts supplied by reference TRBV28 and TRBJ2-3, is DVKVTQSSRYLVKRTGEKVFLECVQDMDHENMFWYRQDPGLGLRLIYFSYDVKMKEKGDIPEGYSVSREKKERFSLILESASTNQTSMYLCASSLSGPRGTDTQYFGPGTRLTVL.

This clone was seen more than once but under ten times. The chain carries TRBV18 and TRBJ1-1; D call uncertain. This CDR3 has 13 amino acids. The V and J ends lost 3 bases and 2 bases respectively, with 7 bases between them. Germline V gene data show CDR1 as KGHSH and CDR2 as LQKENI. The chain's CDR3 is CASSPDGNTEAFF. DNA for the CDR3: TGTGCCAGCTCACCCGACGGCAACACTGAAGCTTTCTTT.

This clone was recorded only once. The chain uses TRBV6-4 and TRBJ2-3; no clear D. CDR1 is MRHNA and CDR2 is SNTAGT in the germline V gene. The CDR3 loop spans 14 amino acids. The ends were cut back, 5 bases at V and 1 base at J, with 10 bases in the middle. The CDR3 reads CASSPQPRTDTQYF. The CDR3 nucleotides read TGTGCCAGCAGTCCTCAACCTCGCACAGATACGCAGTATTTT.

The rearrangement uses TRBV4-2 and TRBJ2-7, with TRBD2 matching over 11 bases. Trimming at V came to 1 base and at J to 3 bases, leaving 8 bases not matched to a gene. The CDR3 runs 17 residues. Germline values: CDR1 LGHNA, CDR2 YNFKEQ. As DNA, the CDR3 is TGTGCCAGCAGCCAAGCCCTGACTAGCGGGAAGCGCTACGAGCAGTACTTC. Protein: CASSQALTSGKRYEQYF.

The chain couples TRBV29-1 to TRBJ1-2; 7 nucleotides align to TRBD1. The germline V gene has CDR1 SQVTM and CDR2 ANQGSEA. This CDR3 region has 12 residues. Germline trimming cut 4 bases from V and 6 bases from J; bases unmatched to any gene: 5. CDR3 nucleotides: TGCAGCGTTGTAAGAGGGGGCGATGGCTACACCTTC. It is translated as CSVVRGGDGYTF.

This clone was seen more than once but under ten times. The chain joins TRBV7-3 to TRBJ1-6; D is unclear. Trimming took 1 base from V and 5 from J, leaving 9 bases between them. Germline CDR1 is SGHTA and CDR2 is FQGTGA. The length of the CDR3 is 15 residues. CDR3 region: CASSLMGSNNSPLHF. The CDR3 nucleotides are TGTGCCAGCAGCTTAATGGGGTCCAATAATTCACCCCTCCACTTT.

The chain employs TRBV2 and TRBJ2-7; 9 positions agree with TRBD1. J gave up 5 bases and V 0 bases, and 8 bases lay outside the gene matches. The CDR3 contains 16 residues. CDR1 SNHLY and CDR2 FYNNEI come from the germline V gene. CDR3 in DNA: TGTGCCAGCAGTGAAGCTCGGGGGACAGGGTTCAACGAGCAGTACTTC. Protein product: CASSEARGTGFNEQYF.

This chain links TRBV5-1 with TRBJ2-1; no definite D call. The CDR3 consists of 13 residues. Germline V gene lookup returns CDR1 SGHRS and CDR2 YFSETQ. V lost 4 bases and J 4 bases, leaving 9 bases between the germline ends. CDR3 region: CASSDPLYNEQFF. CDR3 DNA sequence: TGCGCCAGCAGCGACCCCCTATACAATGAGCAGTTCTTC. Filled out from reference TRBV5-1 and TRBJ2-1, the complete variable domain reads KAGVTQTPRYLIKTRGQQVTLSCSPISGHRSVSWYQQTPGQGLQFLFEYFSETQRNKGNFPGRFSGRQFSNSRSEMNVSTLELGDSALYLCASSDPLYNEQFFGPGTRLTVL.

The rearrangement joins TRBV7-8 to TRBJ2-1; TRBD2 is a possible D gene (5 bases). The V end lost 5 bases, the J end lost 0 bases, and 8 bases lay between the germline ends. From germline, CDR1 is SGHVS and CDR2 FQNEAQ. This CDR3 is built from 14 residues. The CDR3 sequence is CASSILASYNEQFF. As DNA, the CDR3 is TGTGCCAGCAGCATTCTAGCCTCCTACAATGAGCAGTTCTTC.

The chain uses TRBV29-1 and TRBJ2-1; no reliable D call. CDR1 and CDR2 (germline): SQVTM, ANQGSEA. V was trimmed by 1 base and J by 5 bases, leaving 9 bases between them. The length of the CDR3 is 13 residues. This chain's CDR3 is CSVEGRPNNEQFF. CDR3 bases: TGCAGCGTTGAAGGCAGGCCAAACAATGAGCAGTTCTTC.

This chain uses TRBV10-3 with TRBJ2-3, with D possibly being TRBD1 (5 bases). V was shortened by 0 bases and J by 0 bases, with 10 bases between the two germline ends. The V gene's germline CDR1 is ENHRY and CDR2 SYGVKD. The CDR3 consists of 16 residues. In DNA form, the CDR3 reads TGTGCCATCAGTGAGTCGGGGCCGACTAGCACAGATACGCAGTATTTT. Protein sequence: CAISESGPTSTDTQYF.

The chain has TRBV9 and TRBJ1-3; D not resolved. Germline CDR1 and CDR2: SGDLS and YYNGEE. The CDR3 runs 13 residues. V was shortened by 2 bases and J by 4 bases, with 7 bases between the two germline ends. For the CDR3, the DNA is TGTGCCAGCAGCGTGGGAGGCGGAAACACCATATATTTT. Amino acid sequence: CASSVGGGNTIYF.

The gene calls are TRBV12-5 and TRBJ1-5, with D perhaps matching TRBD1 (6 bases). Trimming took off 6 bases at V and 4 bases at J, with 19 bases between the two ends. CDR3 size: 16 residues. The V gene's germline CDR1 is LGHNT and CDR2 FRNRAP. CDR3 protein: CASGTPGEGGNQPQHF. Written as DNA, the CDR3 is TGTGCTAGTGGCACCCCAGGGGAGGGGGGTAATCAGCCCCAGCATTTT.

V usage is TRBV4-3 and J usage is TRBJ2-7; a weak D match, TRBD2 (12 bases). Deletions cut 0 bases from V and 3 bases from J, with 27 bases between. Germline V lookup: CDR1 LGHNA, CDR2 YSLEER. The CDR3 covers 20 residues. The CDR3, as DNA: TGCGCCAGCAGCCAAGATTTCGGGACAGGGGGACTAGCGGGCCTCTACGAGCAGTACTTC. Its protein is CASSQDFGTGGLAGLYEQYF.

This chain links TRBV5-6 with TRBJ1-2; D is unclear. The CDR3 has 16 amino acids. The V gene lost 3 bases and the J gene lost 6 bases, with 21 bases spanning the gap. From germline, CDR1 is SGHDT and CDR2 YYEEEE. The CDR3 reads CASSYLKGFREDGYTF. In nucleotides, the CDR3 is TGTGCCAGCAGCTACTTAAAGGGCTTTCGCGAAGATGGCTACACCTTC.

The V and J genes are TRBV5-5 and TRBJ2-3, with 7 bases fitting TRBD2. The ends lost 3 bases at V and 2 bases at J; junction bases unmatched: 6. From germline, CDR1 is SGHKS and CDR2 YYEKEE (reference sequence). The CDR3 totals 15 residues. CDR3 nucleotides: TGTGCCAGCAGCTCGGGGGGACCGATCACAGATACGCAGTATTTT. Translation: CASSSGGPITDTQYF.

This clone was observed a single time. The chain links TRBV5-1 to TRBJ2-7; 12 bases align to TRBD2. This CDR3 contains 17 residues. The V gene's germline CDR1 is SGHRS and CDR2 YFSETQ. V was pared by 1 base and J by 2 bases, with 7 bases of the junction left unmatched. In DNA, the CDR3 is TGCGCCAGCAGCTTGCTGAGGACTAGCGGGGATGCCTACGAGCAGTACTTC. Encoded protein: CASSLLRTSGDAYEQYF.

The V and J genes are TRBV29-1 and TRBJ2-2; D perhaps matches TRBD1 (6 bases). The CDR3 totals 14 residues. Germline lookup yields CDR1 SQVTM and CDR2 ANQGSEA. V was pared by 6 bases and J by 1 base, with 12 bases between. This CDR3 reads CSVADSMNTGELFF. DNA for the CDR3: TGCAGCGTAGCGGACAGCATGAACACCGGGGAGCTGTTTTTT.

The J gene is TRBJ1-5, the V gene TRBV7-2; D is unclear. This CDR3 is 15 amino acids long. Germline CDR1 is SGHTA and CDR2 is FQGNSA. V was shortened by 3 bases and J by 1 base, with 10 bases between the two germline ends. The CDR3 sequence: CASSFKGGSNQPQHF. As DNA, the CDR3 is TGTGCCAGCAGCTTCAAGGGAGGGAGCAATCAGCCCCAGCATTTT.

This chain links TRBV29-1 with TRBJ1-2; no clear D. Per germline, CDR1 SQVTM and CDR2 ANQGSEA. The V end lost 5 bases, the J end lost 8 bases, and 15 bases lay between the germline ends. The CDR3 runs to 12 residues. The CDR3: CSVLPDTGGYTF. In nucleotides, the CDR3 is TGCAGCGTTCTCCCGGATACCGGGGGCTACACCTTC.

The chain has TRBV27 and TRBJ2-6; D unresolved. Germline V gene sequence: CDR1 MNHEY, CDR2 SMNVEV (reference sequence). This CDR3 region has 16 residues. V was shortened by 1 base and J by 0 bases, with 7 bases between the two germline ends. The CDR3 bases are TGTGCCAGCAGTTTATTTACCCGCTCTGGGGCCAACGTCCTGACTTTC. It is translated as CASSLFTRSGANVLTF.

V is TRBV4-1 and J is TRBJ2-1; 10 nucleotides match TRBD2. Germline assignment: CDR1 MGHRA and CDR2 YSYEKL. The CDR3 extends over 16 amino acids. After removal of 0 bases from V and 6 bases from J, the junction contained 5 bases not matched to a gene. Here the CDR3 DNA reads TGCGCCAGCAGCCAAGATGAGGGACTAGCGCGCAATGAGCAGTTCTTC. This codes for CASSQDEGLARNEQFF.

The V and J genes are TRBV7-3 and TRBJ2-2, with D possibly TRBD1 on 5 matching bases. The CDR3 extends over 15 amino acids. With 5 bases removed from V and 6 bases from J, the gap between germline ends came to 16 bases. Germline V gene data show CDR1 as SGHTA and CDR2 as FQGTGA. CDR3 region: CASSRDRTRAGELFF. The CDR3 nucleotides are TGTGCCAGCAGCCGAGACAGAACCCGGGCCGGGGAGCTGTTTTTT.